This passage covers 12 T cell receptor beta chains from one sample sequenced in a study of blood T cell dynamics during melanoma immunotherapy. Time point here: pre-treatment baseline. Method: immunoSEQ multiplex PCR; TCRdb's copy keeps in-frame clones and lacks some. Here the sample spans roughly 15,000 clones, more than 75% being singletons. The sample consisted of blood, taken from a patient treated with checkpoint blockade. The receptor set was obtained from a human donor with melanoma.

The V gene is TRBV7-9, the J gene TRBJ2-2, with D perhaps TRBD1 or TRBD2 (6 bases each). Germline V gene lookup returns CDR1 SEHNR and CDR2 FQNEAQ (reference sequence). Trimming left V 5 bases short and J 4 bases short, with 23 bases between. There are 18 residues in the CDR3. CDR3 sequence (DNA): TGTGCCAGCAGCAAGGGGTCGTCGGGGGCGCGGGGCACCGGGGAGCTGTTTTTT. Translating gives CASSKGSSGARGTGELFF.

There are a few counts of this clone. The rearrangement uses TRBV2 and TRBJ2-3, with 10 positions matching TRBD2. The CDR3 is 15 amino acids. Germline V gene lookup returns CDR1 SNHLY and CDR2 FYNNEI. With 5 bases clipped from V and 6 bases from J, the junction kept 8 bases outside the gene matches. The CDR3 coding sequence is TGTGCCAGCAGTTTACGAGCGGGGGGGCAGGATACGCAGTATTTT. It specifies CASSLRAGGQDTQYF.

The J gene is TRBJ1-1, the V gene TRBV28; TRBD1 is a possible D gene (5 bases). The CDR3 is made up of 17 amino acids. Germline CDR1 is MDHEN and CDR2 is SYDVKM. Trimming left V 7 bases short and J 4 bases short, with 25 bases between. DNA of the CDR3: TGTGCCAGCAAGCTTCTTTTGTGGGGCAAAGGTGGCACTGAAGCTTTCTTT. This gives the protein CASKLLLWGKGGTEAFF.

The chain carries TRBV5-1 and TRBJ2-5; TRBD1 is a possible D gene (5 bases). CDR3 size: 14 residues. V was shortened by 2 bases and J by 2 bases, with 10 bases between the two germline ends. CDR1 and CDR2 (germline): SGHRS, YFSETQ. The CDR3 nucleotides read TGCGCCAGCAGCTTTACAGGAATACAAGAGACCCAGTACTTC. It encodes CASSFTGIQETQYF.

The rearrangement uses TRBV27 and TRBJ2-7, with TRBD2 matching over 7 bases. The V gene end was trimmed by 5 bases and the J gene end by 0 bases; junction bases not matched to a gene: 10. CDR1 is MNHEY, CDR2 SMNVEV, per germline (reference sequence). The CDR3 sequence is 16 residues long. CDR3 sequence: CASSPPGLQPSYEQYF. CDR3 DNA sequence: TGTGCCAGCAGTCCCCCGGGACTACAACCCTCCTACGAGCAGTACTTC.

The chain combines TRBV25-1 with TRBJ2-5; D perhaps matches TRBD2 (5 bases). The V end was cut by 10 bases, the J end by 2 bases, with 11 bases between. CDR1 is MGHDK and CDR2 is SYGVNS in the germline V gene. This CDR3 contains 12 residues. The DNA for the CDR3 is TGTGCCACGGCAGAGGGACAAGAGACCCAGTACTTC. Protein sequence: CATAEGQETQYF.

This rearrangement joins TRBV28 to TRBJ1-2; no clear D. The germline V gene has CDR1 MDHEN and CDR2 SYDVKM. The CDR3 runs 14 residues. The V end was cut by 5 bases, the J end by 8 bases, with 18 bases between. The CDR3 DNA follows: TGTGCCAGCAGTAAACCATTCGACGCGAGGGGCTACACCTTC. It translates to CASSKPFDARGYTF.

This clone showed up just a few times. The gene calls are TRBV6-4 and TRBJ1-6, with 10 bases aligning to TRBD1. CDR3 length: 15 amino acids. J gave up 9 bases and V 3 bases, and 5 bases lay outside the gene matches. The V gene's germline CDR1 is MRHNA and CDR2 SNTAGT. The CDR3 reads CASSDAGQGISPLHF. The CDR3 DNA sequence: TGTGCCAGCAGTGATGCGGGACAGGGGATTTCACCCCTCCACTTT.

V is TRBV5-5 and J is TRBJ2-5; D assignment may be TRBD1 or TRBD2 (5 bases each). The J call may be mistaken, given a closer DNA end match to TRBJ2-7. CDR1 and CDR2 from the germline V gene are SGHKS and YYEKEE (reference sequence). The length of the CDR3 is 16 residues. The CDR3 here is CASSLAPGTDHYEQYF. The DNA of the CDR3 is TGTGCCAGCAGCTTGGCACCCGGGACGGATCACTACGAGCAGTACTTC.

This clone has just one count. As DNA, the CDR3 is TGTGCCAGCAGCTTATTTGGCGGGGGGGACACAGATACGCAGTATTTT. Translated: CASSLFGGGDTDTQYF. The gene calls are TRBV7-2 and TRBJ2-3, with TRBD2 identical over 9 bases. The CDR3 loop spans 16 amino acids. Germline assignment: CDR1 SGHTA and CDR2 FQGNSA. V was pared by 2 bases and J by 2 bases, with 5 bases of the junction left unmatched.

The chain carries TRBV29-1 and TRBJ2-1, with D perhaps TRBD1 (5 bases). Germline V CDR1 and CDR2: SQVTM, ANQGSEA. With 7 bases removed from V and 7 bases from J, the gap between germline ends came to 11 bases. The CDR3 totals 11 residues. The CDR3 here is CSAPQGNEQFF. The CDR3 DNA follows: TGCAGCGCTCCTCAGGGTAATGAGCAGTTCTTC.

In this sample, this clone turned up a few times. This chain uses TRBV7-6 with TRBJ1-5; D not certain. This CDR3 contains 12 residues. V was shortened by 5 bases and J by 11 bases, with 13 bases between the two germline ends. Germline CDR1 and CDR2: SGHVS and FNYEAQ. DNA for the CDR3: TGTGCCAGCAGCCCCCCAGGTGCCGCCCAGCATTTT. The encoded protein is CASSPPGAAQHF.